This TCR beta chain was captured by sequencing in a study of T cell changes during pregnancy in multiple sclerosis. Libraries were prepared by immunoSEQ multiplex PCR; TCRdb keeps only in-frame clonotypes and omits some of them. The sample includes about 84,000 clones, 94% of them seen just once. Sequenced material: peripheral blood, taken in the third trimester of pregnancy. This receptor was identified in a female donor with multiple sclerosis, enrolled in a pregnancy study.

The CDR3: CASSFRGPGANVLTF. CDR3 DNA sequence: TGTGCCAGCAGTTTTAGAGGGCCTGGGGCCAACGTCCTGACTTTC. The chain couples TRBV28 to TRBJ2-6; D may be TRBD2 (5 bases). Per germline, CDR1 MDHEN and CDR2 SYDVKM. The CDR3 is 15 amino acids. V shed 3 bases and J shed 2 bases, with 8 bases lying between them.